Presented here are 7 T cell receptor beta chains from one specimen sequenced in a study of blood T cell repertoires in COVID-19. The method was immunoSEQ multiplex PCR; TCRdb's version includes in-frame clones alone and lacks a portion of them. The data contain about 200,000 clones, 80% to 90% of them singletons. Source material: PBMCs or T cells enriched from blood (not recorded which). The receptors originated from a woman under 30 who had recovered from COVID-19.

This chain connects TRBV15 to TRBJ1-2; D remains ambiguous. CDR1 and CDR2 (germline): LNHNV, YYDKDF (reference sequence). The CDR3 consists of 15 residues. V lost 0 bases and J 8 bases, leaving 16 bases between the germline ends. The DNA of the CDR3 is TGTGCCACCAGCAGAGATGTTCGGCAGGTCGGAGGCTACACCTTC. This codes for CATSRDVRQVGGYTF. The variable domain in full, completed from reference TRBV15 and TRBJ1-2, reads DAMVIQNPRYQVTQFGKPVTLSCSQTLNHNVMYWYQQKSSQAPKLLFHYYDKDFNNEADTPDNFQSRRPNTSFCFLDIRSPGLGDTAMYLCATSRDVRQVGGYTFGSGTRLTVV.

This chain links TRBV10-2 with TRBJ2-3, with TRBD2 matching 8 bases. The CDR3 loop spans 14 amino acids. Germline CDR1 and CDR2: WSHSY and SAAADI. J was trimmed by 3 bases and V by 6 bases; bases with no gene match: 5. The CDR3 is CASSPGLETDTQYF. CDR3 coding DNA: TGCGCCAGCAGCCCGGGACTAGAGACAGATACGCAGTATTTT.

This chain joins TRBV3-1 (or the pseudogene TRBV3-2) and TRBJ1-3, with 10 bases matching TRBD1. V shed 5 bases and J 1 base; nucleotides not matched to a gene: 8. The CDR3 runs to 17 residues. The germline V gene has CDR1 LGHDT and CDR2 YNNKEL (reference sequence). This CDR3 reads CASSTRQGALSGNTIYF. The CDR3 bases are TGTGCCAGCAGCACTCGACAGGGGGCGCTTTCTGGAAACACCATATATTTT.

This chain joins TRBV24-1 and TRBJ2-3; 10 bases are shared with TRBD2. Unmatched junction bases numbered 6, after V lost 6 bases and J lost 1 base. The CDR3 length is 16 residues. Germline CDR1 is KGHDR and CDR2 is SFDVKD. CDR3 region: CATSPTSGSGTDTQYF. The DNA of the CDR3 is TGTGCCACCAGTCCGACTAGCGGGTCTGGCACAGATACGCAGTATTTT.

This clone was observed a handful of times. The CDR3 nucleotides are TGTGCCAGCAGCTTATATGGGGTGCGGGGGTCCTATGGCTACACCTTC. The encoded protein is CASSLYGVRGSYGYTF. The genes are TRBV5-4 and TRBJ1-2; perhaps TRBD1 as D (5 bases). Germline-derived CDR1 and CDR2 are SGHNT and YYREEE (reference sequence). This CDR3 has 16 residues. The ends were cut back, 2 bases at V and 4 bases at J, with 18 bases in the middle.

The chain combines TRBV7-2 with TRBJ2-3; 7 nucleotides line up with TRBD2. This CDR3 is built from 15 residues. Germline CDR1 and CDR2: SGHTA and FQGNSA. Trimming removed 2 bases from V and 5 bases from J; junction bases left unmatched: 7. CDR3 coding DNA: TGTGCCAGCAGCTTAACGGGGGGTACCGGAGATACGCAGTATTTT. It yields the protein CASSLTGGTGDTQYF. Combining the CDR3 with reference TRBV7-2 and TRBJ2-3 gives the whole variable domain GAGVSQSPSNKVTEKGKDVELRCDPISGHTALYWYRQSLGQGLEFLIYFQGNSAPDKSGLPSDRFSAERTGGSVSTLTIQRTQQEDSAVYLCASSLTGGTGDTQYFGPGTRLTVL.

This chain uses TRBV28 with TRBJ1-1; no definite D call. CDR1 is MDHEN, CDR2 SYDVKM, per germline. V was shortened by 6 bases and J by 5 bases, with 10 bases between the two germline ends. The CDR3 loop spans 12 amino acids. The CDR3 sequence is CASSLILTEAFF. The CDR3 coding sequence is TGTGCCAGCAGCCTTATATTGACTGAAGCTTTCTTT.